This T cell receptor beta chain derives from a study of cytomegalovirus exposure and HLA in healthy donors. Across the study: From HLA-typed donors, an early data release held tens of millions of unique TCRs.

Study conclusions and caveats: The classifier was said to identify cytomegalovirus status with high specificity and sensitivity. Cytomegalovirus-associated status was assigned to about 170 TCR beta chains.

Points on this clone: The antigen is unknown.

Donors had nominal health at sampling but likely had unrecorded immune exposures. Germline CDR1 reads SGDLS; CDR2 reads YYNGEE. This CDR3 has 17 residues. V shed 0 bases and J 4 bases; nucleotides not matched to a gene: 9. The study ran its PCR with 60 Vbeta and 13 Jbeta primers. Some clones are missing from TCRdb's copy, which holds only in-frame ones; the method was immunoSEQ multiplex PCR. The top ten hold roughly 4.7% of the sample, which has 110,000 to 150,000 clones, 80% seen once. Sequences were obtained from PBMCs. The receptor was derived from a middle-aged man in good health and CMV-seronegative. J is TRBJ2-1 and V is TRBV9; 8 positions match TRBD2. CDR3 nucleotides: TGTGCCAGCAGCGTAGATATCGCAGCGGGGGAGTACAATGAGCAGTTCTTC. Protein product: CASSVDIAAGEYNEQFF.